Listed here are 21 T cell receptor beta chains from one sample, sequenced in a study of blood T cell repertoires in COVID-19. The method was immunoSEQ multiplex PCR; TCRdb's version includes in-frame clones alone and lacks a portion of them. Of about 300,000 clones in the sample, about nine tenths were seen once. Sequenced input: PBMCs or T cells enriched from blood (not recorded which). The source is a man aged 25-45 years who had recovered from COVID-19.

The rearrangement joins TRBV27 to TRBJ1-3; 7 bases map to TRBD1. The V segment lost 11 bases and the J segment 2 bases; nucleotides outside the gene matches: 6. This CDR3 has 13 residues. The germline CDR1 and CDR2 sequences are MNHEY and SMNVEV (reference sequence). CDR3 coding DNA: TGTGCCCGCTACAGGGGCACTGGAAACACCATATATTTT. It specifies CARYRGTGNTIYF.

The chain links TRBV16 to TRBJ1-2; no definite D call. Germline lookup yields CDR1 KGHSY and CDR2 FQNENV. Between the trimmed V and J ends, which lost 1 base and 6 bases, there was a span of 15 bases. This CDR3 has 15 amino acids. CDR3: CASSQYVRPSNGYTF. CDR3 coding DNA: TGTGCCAGCAGCCAATACGTCAGGCCCTCTAATGGCTACACCTTC.

V gene TRBV10-3 combines with J gene TRBJ1-4, with TRBD1 identical over 7 bases. Trimming removed 2 bases from V and 3 bases from J; junction bases left unmatched: 3. Germline CDR1 reads ENHRY; CDR2 reads SYGVKD. This CDR3 has 15 residues. In DNA form, the CDR3 reads TGTGCCATCAGTGAGCGAGGGACAGCTAATGAAAAACTGTTTTTT. Its protein product is CAISERGTANEKLFF.

The chain uses TRBV11-2 and TRBJ2-7; D is undetermined. Germline CDR1 reads SGHAT; CDR2 reads FQNNGV. V was clipped by 0 bases and J by 0 bases, with 6 bases between them. The CDR3 spans 14 residues. The CDR3 protein is CASSLEAISYEQYF. CDR3 DNA: TGTGCCAGCAGCTTAGAGGCCATCTCCTACGAGCAGTACTTC.

The CDR3 DNA follows: TGTGCCAGCAGCTTAGTAGAAACTAGCGACTACGAGCAGTACTTC. Protein product: CASSLVETSDYEQYF. J is TRBJ2-7 and V is TRBV7-2; 7 bases agree with TRBD2. V shed 1 base and J 3 bases; nucleotides not matched to a gene: 6. This CDR3 spans 15 amino acids. Germline V gives CDR1 SGHTA, CDR2 FQGNSA.

The chain links TRBV5-1 to TRBJ1-2; D is unresolved. V was trimmed by 0 bases and J by 6 bases, leaving 15 bases between them. CDR3 length: 15 residues. The germline CDR1 and CDR2 sequences are SGHRS and YFSETQ. CDR3: CASSLGGQTTNGYTF. DNA for the CDR3: TGCGCCAGCAGCTTGGGAGGCCAGACGACTAATGGCTACACCTTC. Full variable domain (outside the CDR3, taken from reference TRBV5-1 and TRBJ1-2): KAGVTQTPRYLIKTRGQQVTLSCSPISGHRSVSWYQQTPGQGLQFLFEYFSETQRNKGNFPGRFSGRQFSNSRSEMNVSTLELGDSALYLCASSLGGQTTNGYTFGSGTRLTVV.

The chain is built from TRBV7-6 and TRBJ2-7, with TRBD2 matching over 7 bases. The CDR3 is 14 amino acids. V shed 2 bases, J shed 4 bases, and the junction held 5 bases outside the gene matches. The germline V gene encodes CDR1 SGHVS and CDR2 FNYEAQ. The CDR3 sequence: CASSLRGSQYEQYF. CDR3 DNA sequence: TGTGCCAGCAGCTTACGCGGGAGTCAGTACGAGCAGTACTTC.

V and J are TRBV6-4 and TRBJ2-1; D gene unclear. This CDR3 region has 14 residues. Trimming shortened V by 0 bases and J by 3 bases, and 6 bases separated the two germline ends. The germline V gene has CDR1 MRHNA and CDR2 SNTAGT. The CDR3 loop reads CASSDSRDYNEQFF. CDR3 DNA sequence: TGTGCCAGCAGTGACTCCCGCGACTACAATGAGCAGTTCTTC.

The chain links TRBV30 to TRBJ1-4, with TRBD1 as a possible D gene (6 bases). V was trimmed by 2 bases and J by 7 bases, leaving 14 bases between them. The CDR3 is 14 amino acids. Germline loops: CDR1 GTSNPN, CDR2 SVGIG (reference sequence). CDR3 sequence (DNA): TGTGCCTGGAGTAAGGGGGGGCCGGGTGAAAAACTGTTTTTT. It specifies CAWSKGGPGEKLFF.

The gene calls are TRBV7-9 and TRBJ2-5; D is perhaps TRBD2 (5 bases). Germline CDR1 and CDR2: SEHNR and FQNEAQ (reference sequence). This CDR3 spans 16 amino acids. V was cut by 5 bases and J by 5 bases, with 21 bases left in between. The CDR3 DNA is TGTGCCAGCAGCCCACCATCGGAGGCTTCGGAGGAGACCCAGTACTTC. This sequence encodes CASSPPSEASEETQYF.

The chain uses TRBV27 and TRBJ2-3, with 10 bases fitting TRBD1. Trimming took 6 bases from V and 14 from J; bases not matched to a gene: 23. This CDR3 has 17 amino acids. Germline CDR1 is MNHEY and CDR2 is SMNVEV (reference sequence). CDR3 amino acids: CASSTSPGTGAQGNPYF. For the CDR3, the DNA is TGTGCCAGCAGCACATCGCCCGGGACAGGGGCCCAGGGGAATCCGTATTTT.

J is TRBJ1-6 and V is TRBV14, with D tentatively TRBD1 (5 bases). The CDR3 spans 16 residues. Per the germline V gene, CDR1 is SGHDN and CDR2 is FVKESK. Trimming removed 5 bases at V and 2 bases at J, with 13 bases between. CDR3 DNA: TGTGCCAGCAGCAGGGGCAAAGGGACCTATAATTCACCCCTCCACTTT. This sequence encodes CASSRGKGTYNSPLHF.

The chain has TRBV4-1 and TRBJ2-5; perhaps TRBD1 as D (5 bases). This CDR3 is 15 amino acids long. V shed 7 bases and J shed 3 bases, with 18 bases lying between them. CDR1 and CDR2 from the germline V gene are MGHRA and YSYEKL. CDR3 bases: TGCGCCAGCACCAAAGGGGCCTCGGGCGAAGAGACCCAGTACTTC. Translated: CASTKGASGEETQYF.

The table lists this clone with a few counts. This chain links TRBV5-4 with TRBJ2-7; the match to TRBD2 covers 10 bases. In germline, CDR1 is SGHNT, CDR2 YYREEE (reference sequence). The CDR3 is 15 amino acids. The J segment lost 0 bases and the V segment lost 3 bases, leaving 3 bases of the junction unmatched. The CDR3 DNA sequence: TGTGCCAGCAGCTCAGCGGGAGGGCTCTCCTACGAGCAGTACTTC. This translates into CASSSAGGLSYEQYF.

The V gene is TRBV19, the J gene TRBJ2-1; TRBD1 agrees at 7 bases. Trimming took 5 bases from V and 5 from J; bases not matched to a gene: 6. CDR3 length: 14 residues. From germline, CDR1 is LNHDA and CDR2 SQIVND (reference sequence). The CDR3 nucleotides are TGTGCCAGTAGTCCCGGGACAGTCAACAATGAGCAGTTCTTC. Translating gives CASSPGTVNNEQFF.

This clone appeared a single time. V and J are TRBV9 and TRBJ2-3; a weak D match, TRBD1 (5 bases). Trimming cost V 6 bases and J 0 bases, with 17 bases left between them. Germline V lookup: CDR1 SGDLS, CDR2 YYNGEE. The CDR3 extends over 16 amino acids. The CDR3 nucleotides are TGTGCCAGCACCCTCCGTACAGGACCTAGCACAGATACGCAGTATTTT. Protein sequence: CASTLRTGPSTDTQYF.

The V gene is TRBV7-6, the J gene TRBJ2-3; TRBD2 matches at 9 bases. There are 16 residues in the CDR3. Germline CDR1 reads SGHVS; CDR2 reads FNYEAQ. The V gene end was trimmed by 6 bases and the J gene end by 3 bases; junction bases not matched to a gene: 10. CDR3 nucleotide sequence: TGTGCCAGCAGTCACCCGGCGGGAGGGCCAACAGATACGCAGTATTTT. This encodes CASSHPAGGPTDTQYF.

This chain links TRBV27 with TRBJ2-3, with a tentative D call TRBD2 (7 bases). Germline lookup yields CDR1 MNHEY and CDR2 SMNVEV (reference sequence). There are 14 residues in the CDR3. V was shortened by 4 bases and J by 6 bases, with 14 bases between the two germline ends. The CDR3 sequence is CASSWGGARDTQYF. CDR3 nucleotides: TGTGCCAGCAGTTGGGGGGGGGCGCGGGATACGCAGTATTTT.

Comment on this clone: The same CDR3 can be traced to other DNA sequences in this sample. V and J are TRBV18 and TRBJ2-7; 8 nucleotides line up with TRBD1. The germline V gene has CDR1 KGHSH and CDR2 LQKENI. This CDR3 is 13 amino acids long. With 6 bases clipped from V and 3 bases from J, the junction kept 4 bases outside the gene matches. CDR3 nucleotide sequence: TGTGCCAGCTCGCCCGGGACAGGCTACGAGCAGTACTTC. Translating gives CASSPGTGYEQYF.

V and J are TRBV21-1 and TRBJ1-5. TRBV21-1 is a recognized pseudogene. The CDR3 sequence is 17 residues long. CDR3 in amino acids: CASSKQSRSGCPQPQHF. CDR3 in DNA: TGTGCCAGCAGCAAACAGAGTAGATCCGGGTGTCCTCAGCCCCAGCATTTT.

This chain uses TRBV2 with TRBJ2-4; 9 nucleotides align to TRBD1. The germline V gene encodes CDR1 SNHLY and CDR2 FYNNEI. The CDR3 has 15 amino acids. V was pared by 5 bases and J by 0 bases, with 2 bases of the junction left unmatched. The CDR3 reads CASSTGGLAKNIQYF. The CDR3 DNA follows: TGTGCCAGCAGTACAGGGGGCTTAGCCAAAAACATTCAGTACTTC.